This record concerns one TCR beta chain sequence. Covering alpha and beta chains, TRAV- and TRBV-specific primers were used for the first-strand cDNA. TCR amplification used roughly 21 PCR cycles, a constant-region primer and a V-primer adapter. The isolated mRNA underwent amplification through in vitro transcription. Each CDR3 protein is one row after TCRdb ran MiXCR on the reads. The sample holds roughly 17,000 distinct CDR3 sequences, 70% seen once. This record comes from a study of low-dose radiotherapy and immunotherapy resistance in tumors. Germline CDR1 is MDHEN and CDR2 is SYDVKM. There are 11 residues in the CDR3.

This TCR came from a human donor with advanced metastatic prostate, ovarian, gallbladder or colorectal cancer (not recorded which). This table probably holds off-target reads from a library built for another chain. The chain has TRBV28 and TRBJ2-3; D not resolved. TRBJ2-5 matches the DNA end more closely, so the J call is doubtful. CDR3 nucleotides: TGTGCCAGCCAGAAAGCAGAGACCCAGTACTTC. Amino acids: CASQKAETQYF.